This TCR beta chain is drawn from a study of blood T cell repertoires in COVID-19. The CDR3 sequence is 14 residues long. Germline trimming cut 7 bases from V and 7 bases from J; bases unmatched to any gene: 5. Germline V gene lookup returns CDR1 MGHDK and CDR2 SYGVNS. TCRdb keeps only in-frame clones here, not all; method: immunoSEQ multiplex PCR. The table has about 170,000 clones, 77% seen once. Sequences were obtained from peripheral blood. The TCR was taken from a man in his 70s with acute or convalescent COVID-19. The V gene is TRBV25-1, the J gene TRBJ2-2; 11 nucleotides line up with TRBD2. The CDR3 region is CASTGTSGLGELFF. The DNA for the CDR3 is TGTGCCAGCACGGGGACTAGCGGACTCGGGGAGCTGTTTTTT. The full variable domain, its missing parts supplied by reference TRBV25-1 and TRBJ2-2, is EADIYQTPRYLVIGTGKKITLECSQTMGHDKMYWYQQDPGMELHLIHYSYGVNSTEKGDLSSESTVSRIRTEHFPLTLESARPSHTSQYLCASTGTSGLGELFFGEGSRLTVL.